This T cell receptor beta chain is from a study of cytomegalovirus exposure and HLA in healthy donors. The PCR employed 60 Vbeta primers together with 13 Jbeta primers. Source study methods: In a later analysis, approximately 80 million unique TCR beta chains included roughly 11 million shared by two or more donors. Only in-frame clones appear in the TCRdb table, and some are missing; sequencing was by immunoSEQ multiplex PCR. The D gene and trimming were derived from the DNA, and the V and J assignments and clone size from that table. Counted here are fewer than 110,000 clones, roughly 80% occurring once; the ten biggest clones make up about 2.2%. General observations from the study: HLA-A and HLA-B allele assignments for most subjects were reportedly predicted accurately using TCR beta sequences.

A note on this clone: What it recognizes is unknown.

The donors were healthy bone marrow donors. The TCR originated in a man aged 25 to 45 in good health and CMV-seronegative. The sequenced material came from PBMCs.

Here the CDR3 reads CASPKNRDRGQKRSYEQYF. CDR3 sequence (DNA): TGTGCCAGCCCAAAGAACCGGGACAGGGGGCAGAAAAGATCCTACGAGCAGTACTTC. The chain recombines TRBV27 with TRBJ2-7; 12 nucleotides align to TRBD1. From germline, CDR1 is MNHEY and CDR2 SMNVEV (reference sequence). CDR3 size: 19 residues. V gave up 8 bases and J gave up 1 base; unmatched junction bases: 18.